The 6 T cell receptor beta chains below all came from one sample that was sequenced in a study of blood T cell repertoires in COVID-19 (TCRdb year 2020). The method behind the library was the immunoSEQ multiplex PCR assay. This is the immuneACCESS table as TCRdb keeps it, with only in-frame sequences that have V and J called. A part of the clones is gone; compared with another copy, unresolved V genes explain less than half, and the rest is unexplained. The sample table holds around 270,000 clones, of which around nine tenths were seen once. Approximately 3.4% of the sample is taken by the ten largest. The sequencing sample was made of PBMCs or T cells enriched from blood (not recorded which). The receptors originated from a woman between 40 and 55 years old who had been exposed to COVID-19.

V usage is TRBV5-1 and J usage is TRBJ2-5; tentative D call: TRBD1 (6 bases). The CDR3 totals 14 residues. The germline V gene has CDR1 SGHRS and CDR2 YFSETQ. V was cut by 4 bases and J by 1 base, with 11 bases left in between. For the CDR3, the DNA is TGCGCCAGCAGCAGGGACAACCCCCAAGAGACCCAGTACTTC. The encoded protein is CASSRDNPQETQYF.

This clone was picked up a small number of times. The chain links TRBV7-9 to TRBJ1-2, with D possibly TRBD1 on 6 matching bases. V gave up 5 bases and J gave up 8 bases, with 27 bases separating them. CDR3 length: 17 amino acids. CDR1 SEHNR and CDR2 FQNEAQ come from the germline V gene (reference sequence). The CDR3 DNA is TGTGCCAGCAGCCCAACGGGGGGCCCGATGTTCCCGGGGGGCTACACCTTC. It yields the protein CASSPTGGPMFPGGYTF.

The rearrangement joins TRBV5-1 to TRBJ1-2; the D is unclear. CDR3 size: 13 residues. Trimming took off 4 bases at V and 2 bases at J, with 9 bases between the two ends. The germline CDR1 and CDR2 sequences are SGHRS and YFSETQ. In DNA, the CDR3 is TGCGCCAGCAGCCAGGACTCAAACTATGGCTACACCTTC. Its translation is CASSQDSNYGYTF.

The V gene is TRBV25-1, the J gene TRBJ2-7, with D possibly matching TRBD2 (6 bases). CDR1 and CDR2 (germline): MGHDK, SYGVNS. The CDR3 totals 16 residues. Trimming removed 7 bases at V and 4 bases at J, with 23 bases between. For the CDR3, the DNA is TGTGCCAGCACCTCATCCGGGACTGTCGGATTTTACGAGCAGTACTTC. This gives the protein CASTSSGTVGFYEQYF.

In its sample, this clone was seen once. The chain carries TRBV11-1 and TRBJ2-1; the D gene is possibly TRBD2 (5 bases). From germline, CDR1 is SGHAT and CDR2 FQDESV (reference sequence). Trimming shortened V by 2 bases and J by 5 bases, and 10 bases separated the two germline ends. This CDR3 is 14 amino acids long. CDR3 loop: CASSLSWRDNEQFF. The DNA of the CDR3 is TGTGCCAGCAGCTTAAGTTGGCGGGACAATGAGCAGTTCTTC.

This chain joins TRBV29-1 and TRBJ2-1; D is unresolved. This CDR3 has 11 amino acids. Germline lookup yields CDR1 SQVTM and CDR2 ANQGSEA. The V and J ends lost 1 base and 16 bases respectively, with 14 bases between them. This CDR3 reads CSVEVAVYGFF. The DNA of the CDR3 is TGCAGCGTTGAAGTGGCGGTGTATGGATTCTTC.